This TCR beta chain appears in the sequencing data of a study of Graves' ophthalmopathy and Graves' hyperthyroidism. V was clipped by 6 bases and J by 2 bases, with 16 bases between them. Germline V lookup: CDR1 SQVTM, CDR2 ANQGSEA. The CDR3 is 14 amino acids. This clonotype was seen ten or more times. Hyperthyroidism patients, aged 18 to 65, were newly diagnosed, under 2 months' duration. Beta-chain TCR CDR3 regions were amplified from RNA transcripts. First-round RT-PCR used HTBI primers; second-round multiplex PCR followed. Each CDR3 protein gets one entry after TCRdb re-called the multiplex PCR reads with MiXCR. This repertoire shows 600,000 to 650,000 distinct CDR3 sequences, approximately 22% found once; its top ten account for roughly 7.4%.

This TCR was sampled from a woman between 18 and 30 years old with stable Graves' hyperthyroidism. Some clones in this sample may be carry-over from other donors' samples. Source material: peripheral blood. The chain joins TRBV29-1 to TRBJ2-5, with D possibly matching TRBD2 (5 bases). CDR3 loop: CSVDGMASQETQYF. The CDR3 DNA is TGCAGCGTCGACGGGATGGCCTCTCAAGAGACCCAGTACTTC.